The 13 T cell receptor beta chains below were found in one sample sequenced in a study of cytomegalovirus exposure and HLA in healthy donors. Primers included in the PCR were 60 Vbeta and 13 Jbeta primers. Data came from immunoSEQ multiplex PCR; TCRdb stores just in-frame clones and leaves some out. The top ten hold 3.5% to 4% of the sample, which has approximately 190,000 clones, approximately 84% seen once. The specimen sequenced was PBMCs. The receptors were gathered from a man aged 50 or older in good health and CMV-seronegative.

The rearrangement links TRBV5-6 to TRBJ2-5, with D uncertain. The CDR3 loop spans 14 amino acids. CDR1 and CDR2 from the germline V gene are SGHDT and YYEEEE. With 0 bases removed from V and 4 bases from J, the gap between germline ends came to 10 bases. The CDR3: CASSLDQRGETQYF. CDR3 bases: TGTGCCAGCAGCTTGGATCAGAGAGGAGAGACCCAGTACTTC.

The chain carries TRBV4-3 and TRBJ2-7; D remains unclear. CDR1 is LGHNA and CDR2 is YSLEER in the germline V gene. The CDR3 covers 14 residues. V was shortened by 0 bases and J by 0 bases, with 6 bases between the two germline ends. This CDR3 is CASSQEEISYEQYF. The CDR3 DNA is TGCGCCAGCAGCCAAGAAGAGATCTCCTACGAGCAGTACTTC.

This chain joins TRBV7-9 and TRBJ2-1, with 10 bases that match TRBD1. J gave up 7 bases and V 5 bases, and 8 bases lay outside the gene matches. The CDR3 is 15 amino acids. Germline V gives CDR1 SEHNR, CDR2 FQNEAQ (reference sequence). CDR3 in DNA: TGTGCCAGCAGCCGTAGCGACAGGGGGCTGAATGAGCAGTTCTTC. The encoded protein is CASSRSDRGLNEQFF.

The V and J genes are TRBV6-6 and TRBJ2-5; maybe TRBD1 (7 bases). In germline, CDR1 is MNHNY, CDR2 SVGAGI (reference sequence). CDR3 length: 13 amino acids. V was clipped by 6 bases and J by 5 bases, with 13 bases between them. CDR3 bases: TGTGCCAGCAGAAAGACAGGGACTGAGACCCAGTACTTC. This gives the protein CASRKTGTETQYF.

The chain is built from TRBV5-1 and TRBJ2-5; tentatively, D is TRBD2 (6 bases). The CDR3 extends over 14 amino acids. Germline V gene data show CDR1 as SGHRS and CDR2 as YFSETQ. V lost 4 bases and J 2 bases, leaving 12 bases between the germline ends. The chain's CDR3 is CASSHGTPQETQYF. CDR3 nucleotide sequence: TGCGCCAGCAGCCATGGGACTCCACAAGAGACCCAGTACTTC.

The CDR3 DNA is TGTGCCAGCAGTTCCGGGAATATTCTAGCGAACAATGAGCAGTTCTTC. This codes for CASSSGNILANNEQFF. V and J are TRBV6-5 and TRBJ2-1, with D perhaps matching TRBD2 (6 bases). V shed 4 bases and J shed 5 bases, with 18 bases lying between them. Germline CDR1 is MNHEY and CDR2 is SVGAGI. The CDR3 is 16 residues long.

This chain uses TRBV19 with TRBJ1-5; the D gene is possibly TRBD1 (6 bases). Trimming removed 5 bases from V and 3 bases from J, with 17 bases in between. Germline V CDR1 and CDR2: LNHDA, SQIVND (reference sequence). CDR3 length: 16 amino acids. The CDR3 loop reads CASSSLRGLYNQPQHF. In DNA, the CDR3 is TGTGCCAGTAGTTCTCTCAGGGGTCTCTACAATCAGCCCCAGCATTTT.

The gene calls are TRBV9 and TRBJ1-2; TRBD1 aligns across 9 bases. Germline assignment: CDR1 SGDLS and CDR2 YYNGEE. There are 15 residues in the CDR3. After removal of 1 base from V and 8 bases from J, the junction contained 9 bases not matched to a gene. CDR3 DNA sequence: TGTGCCAGCAGCGTATCCTCCGGGACAGGGAGCGGCTACACCTTC. Protein product: CASSVSSGTGSGYTF.

The rearrangement uses TRBV27 and TRBJ2-3, with D uncertain. CDR3 length: 14 amino acids. Trimming pared 2 bases from V and 0 bases from J, leaving 6 bases between. CDR1 is MNHEY and CDR2 is SMNVEV in the germline V gene (reference sequence). This CDR3 is CASSLSVSTDTQYF. The CDR3 coding sequence is TGTGCCAGCAGTTTAAGCGTTAGCACAGATACGCAGTATTTT.

The genes are TRBV14 and TRBJ2-1; TRBD1 is a possible D gene (6 bases). The germline V gene has CDR1 SGHDN and CDR2 FVKESK. The CDR3 contains 13 residues. With 4 bases removed from V and 9 bases from J, the gap between germline ends came to 13 bases. CDR3 bases: TGTGCCAGCAGCCGGCAGAGAGGGGGTGAGCAGTTCTTC. Protein product: CASSRQRGGEQFF.

This rearrangement joins TRBV7-2 to TRBJ1-5; D unclear. Germline V lookup: CDR1 SGHTA, CDR2 FQGNSA. This CDR3 contains 15 residues. With 4 bases removed from V and 2 bases from J, the gap between germline ends came to 12 bases. The CDR3 sequence: CASSYEGAGNQPQHF. The CDR3 bases are TGTGCCAGCAGCTACGAGGGAGCGGGCAATCAGCCCCAGCATTTT.

The chain uses TRBV27 and TRBJ1-6; 10 bases match TRBD1. The germline gives CDR1 MNHEY, CDR2 SMNVEV (reference sequence). The CDR3 sequence is 16 residues long. V lost 4 bases and J lost 6; bases outside the gene matches: 6. Written as DNA, the CDR3 is TGTGCCAGCAGTTCCTCCGGGACAGGGGTTAATTCACCCCTCCACTTT. Encoded protein: CASSSSGTGVNSPLHF.

The chain uses TRBV1 and TRBJ2-5; whether TRBD2, the table's D call, matches the DNA was not checked. TRBV1 counts as a pseudogene. This CDR3 contains 15 residues. CDR3 loop: CTSSQEYHPRETQYF. CDR3 DNA sequence: TGCACCAGCAGCCAAGAGTACCATCCGCGGGAGACCCAGTACTTC.